This T cell receptor (beta chain) was documented in a study of regulatory T cells in long-lasting Graves disease. Described time point: newly diagnosed GD, antithyroid drugs for less than 3 months. From PBMCs, RNA was extracted and then used to make the TCR library. Remarks on this clonotype: Antigen unknown.

The CDR3 totals 18 residues. The V segment lost 2 bases and the J segment 7 bases; nucleotides outside the gene matches: 18. Germline V gene lookup returns CDR1 LGHNA and CDR2 YNFKEQ. Study-wide results and caveats: Having few samples may have compromised the accuracy.

Both iRepertoire HTBI primers and Arm-PCR of CDR3 regions were used to build the TCR beta libraries. TCRdb called the multiplex PCR reads again in MiXCR, with one record for every CDR3 protein. The sample holds approximately 540,000 distinct CDR3 sequences, about 11% seen once. The data were also submitted as part of a second study, on T cells in Graves' hyperthyroidism and ophthalmopathy.

This clonotype originated in a woman in her twenties or thirties with Graves disease. The chain uses TRBV4-2 and TRBJ2-7; TRBD2 aligns across 9 bases. The input for sequencing was peripheral blood mononuclear cells (PBMCs), taken at new diagnosis, from a patient treated with antithyroid drugs. The CDR3 bases are TGTGCCAGCAGCCAAAATTTAGCGGGAGTCCCCAAAAATTGGGAGCAGTACTTC. Translated, it gives CASSQNLAGVPKNWEQYF.